Shown below are 32 T cell receptor beta chains from a single sample sequenced in a study of monozygotic twins with cystic fibrosis. Clones were sequenced by immunoSEQ multiplex PCR, and TCRdb holds only the in-frame ones, with some missing. The sample lists 29,000 or so clones; 85% were seen once. The sequencing input was blood. The origin of the receptors is a girl aged 2-10 years with cystic fibrosis.

This chain uses TRBV30 with TRBJ2-2; tentative D call: TRBD2 (5 bases). The CDR3 is 15 amino acids. With 0 bases removed from V and 3 bases from J, the gap between germline ends came to 11 bases. Germline-derived CDR1 and CDR2 are GTSNPN and SVGIG (reference sequence). The chain's CDR3 is CAWSVLGRDTGELFF. The CDR3 bases are TGTGCCTGGAGTGTACTAGGAAGGGACACCGGGGAGCTGTTTTTT.

The chain joins TRBV5-4 to TRBJ1-2; 7 nucleotides align to TRBD1. The CDR3 extends over 12 amino acids. V gave up 4 bases and J gave up 7 bases; unmatched junction bases: 4. CDR1 is SGHNT, CDR2 YYREEE, per germline (reference sequence). The CDR3 bases are TGTGCCAGCAGCCGGGACAGAACTGGCTACACCTTC. Translation: CASSRDRTGYTF.

This chain links TRBV7-2 with TRBJ2-3, with 7 bases lining up with TRBD2. Germline V gives CDR1 SGHTA, CDR2 FQGNSA. Trimming took 3 bases from V and 5 from J; bases not matched to a gene: 5. This CDR3 has 14 amino acids. CDR3 sequence (DNA): TGTGCCAGCAGCTTTATAACTAGCGTAGATACGCAGTATTTT. It codes for CASSFITSVDTQYF.

The CDR3 loop is CASSTMGDPGIYGYTF. The CDR3 DNA reads TGTGCCAGCAGCACCATGGGGGATCCGGGGATCTATGGCTACACCTTC. The chain recombines TRBV5-4 with TRBJ1-2; a weak D match, TRBD1 (5 bases). Trimming took 4 bases from V and 4 from J, leaving 20 bases between them. CDR1 and CDR2 (germline): SGHNT, YYREEE (reference sequence). The CDR3 runs 16 residues.

This clone was seen a handful of times. This chain joins TRBV10-2 and TRBJ1-3; TRBD1 is a possible D gene (6 bases). The CDR3 runs 14 residues. CDR1 is WSHSY, CDR2 SAAADI, per germline. Trimming took 4 bases from V and 4 from J, leaving 11 bases between them. CDR3 DNA: TGCGCCAGCAGTGGGACAGTTAGCGGAAACACCATATATTTT. Its protein is CASSGTVSGNTIYF.

The rearrangement uses TRBV6-1 and TRBJ2-7, with no clear D. V gave up 2 bases and J gave up 6 bases, with 14 bases separating them. The CDR3 loop spans 14 amino acids. CDR1 is MNHNS and CDR2 is SASEGT in the germline V gene. The CDR3 bases are TGTGCCAGCAGTGAAATAGGCCCAAATCTCGAGCAGTACTTC. Translation gives CASSEIGPNLEQYF.

This clone was recorded a few times. The junction does not match germline at one end; this may be a read error. The CDR3 region is CASTEQGDGTEAFF. The CDR3 DNA is TGTGCCAGCACTGAACAGGGCGATGGGACTGAAGCTTTCTTT. V usage is TRBV2 and J usage is TRBJ1-1; TRBD1 might be the D (6 bases). Germline V gives CDR1 SNHLY, CDR2 FYNNEI. This CDR3 is built from 14 residues. The variable domain in full, completed from reference TRBV2 and TRBJ1-1, reads EPEVTQTPSHQVTQMGQEVILRCVPISNHLYFYWYRQILGQKVEFLVSFYNNEISEKSEIFDDQFSVERPDGSNFTLKIRSTKLEDSAMYFCASTEQGDGTEAFFGQGTRLTVV.

This clone was seen only a few times. The gene calls are TRBV28 and TRBJ1-6; 8 nucleotides line up with TRBD1. This CDR3 contains 15 residues. The germline V gene has CDR1 MDHEN and CDR2 SYDVKM. Losses at the gene ends were 3 bases for V and 7 bases for J; bases not matched to a gene: 5. The chain's CDR3 is CASSFFRDRNSPLHF. The CDR3 DNA follows: TGTGCCAGCAGTTTCTTCCGGGACAGGAATTCACCCCTCCACTTT.

The chain carries TRBV13 and TRBJ2-2, with a tentative D call TRBD1 (6 bases). CDR3 length: 15 residues. Looked up from germline, CDR1 is PRHDT and CDR2 is FYEKMQ (reference sequence). The V end was cut by 5 bases, the J end by 2 bases, with 12 bases between. The CDR3 nucleotides are TGTGCCAGCAGCGCCCGGGACACAAACACCGGGGAGCTGTTTTTT. Protein: CASSARDTNTGELFF.

The genes are TRBV15 and TRBJ1-5; D is unresolved. Germline CDR1 reads LNHNV; CDR2 reads YYDKDF (reference sequence). This CDR3 region has 15 residues. The germline V and J ends were trimmed by 0 bases and 6 bases, with 12 bases remaining between them. For the CDR3, the DNA is TGTGCCACCAGCAGAGATTTCGGGGTAAGTCAGCCCCAGCATTTT. Encoded protein: CATSRDFGVSQPQHF.

V usage is TRBV7-9 and J usage is TRBJ1-4; no firm D call. The V gene's germline CDR1 is SEHNR and CDR2 FQNEAQ (reference sequence). The CDR3 contains 15 residues. V lost 2 bases and J 4 bases, leaving 11 bases between the germline ends. CDR3 protein: CASSLSRGINEKLFF. Here the CDR3 DNA reads TGTGCCAGCAGCTTAAGCCGGGGAATTAATGAAAAACTGTTTTTT.

This chain connects TRBV10-3 to TRBJ1-1; 9 positions match TRBD1. CDR1 ENHRY and CDR2 SYGVKD come from the germline V gene. The CDR3 consists of 15 residues. V lost 5 bases and J lost 3; bases outside the gene matches: 7. CDR3 sequence reads: CAISRQGVSDTEAFF. The CDR3 coding sequence is TGTGCCATCAGTAGACAGGGGGTGTCGGACACTGAAGCTTTCTTT.

This chain links TRBV5-6 with TRBJ2-3, with D perhaps matching TRBD1 (5 bases). V shed 3 bases and J shed 2 bases, with 10 bases lying between them. The CDR3 has 14 residues. CDR1 SGHDT and CDR2 YYEEEE come from the germline V gene. The DNA for the CDR3 is TGTGCCAGCAGCTCATTGACAGACACAGATACGCAGTATTTT. Protein sequence: CASSSLTDTDTQYF.

The chain combines TRBV2 with TRBJ2-3, with D perhaps TRBD2 (5 bases). There are 15 residues in the CDR3. CDR1 is SNHLY, CDR2 FYNNEI, per germline. Trimming took 2 bases from V and 0 from J, leaving 9 bases between them. This CDR3 is CASSELAASTDTQYF. The CDR3, as DNA: TGTGCCAGCAGTGAACTAGCAGCAAGCACAGATACGCAGTATTTT.

This chain uses TRBV30 with TRBJ1-2, with D possibly matching TRBD1 (6 bases). V gave up 4 bases and J gave up 7 bases, with 16 bases separating them. The CDR3 runs 13 residues. Per germline, CDR1 GTSNPN and CDR2 SVGIG (reference sequence). The CDR3 nucleotides read TGTGCCTGGAATCCTCGGGGGGCCGGTGGCTACACCTTC. Translated: CAWNPRGAGGYTF.

This chain links TRBV10-3 with TRBJ1-1, with unresolved D. The CDR3 contains 11 residues. Germline CDR1 is ENHRY and CDR2 is SYGVKD. Trimming left V 2 bases short and J 11 bases short, with 9 bases between. Here the CDR3 reads CAISEGGMAFF. For the CDR3, the DNA is TGTGCCATCAGTGAGGGAGGGATGGCTTTCTTT.

The rearrangement joins TRBV9 to TRBJ2-3, with D hard to call. The CDR3 length is 16 residues. CDR1 and CDR2 (germline): SGDLS, YYNGEE. Trimming removed 0 bases at V and 1 base at J, with 12 bases between. CDR3 loop: CASSVDSIGRTDTQYF. As DNA, the CDR3 is TGTGCCAGCAGCGTAGATTCAATTGGGCGCACAGATACGCAGTATTTT.

This chain uses TRBV4-1 with TRBJ1-5; D perhaps matches TRBD1 (5 bases). In germline, CDR1 is MGHRA, CDR2 YSYEKL. The CDR3 has 19 residues. The V end was cut by 0 bases, the J end by 2 bases, with 20 bases between. This CDR3 reads CASSQDGQGGDLGNQPQHF. CDR3 nucleotide sequence: TGCGCCAGCAGCCAAGATGGCCAGGGCGGAGACCTGGGCAATCAGCCCCAGCATTTT.

CDR3 nucleotides: TGTGCCAGCAGCCAAGGTCTGCAGGGGAAGTACACTGAAGCTTTCTTT. It encodes CASSQGLQGKYTEAFF. The chain links TRBV14 to TRBJ1-1; D perhaps matches TRBD1 (6 bases). This CDR3 region has 16 residues. Trimming removed 1 base at V and 3 bases at J, with 15 bases between. Germline V CDR1 and CDR2: SGHDN, FVKESK.

The genes are TRBV23-1 and TRBJ1-1; the match to TRBD1 covers 12 bases. TRBV23-1 is an open reading frame whose function is uncertain. This CDR3 has 18 residues. V shed 0 bases and J 11 bases; nucleotides not matched to a gene: 16. The CDR3 loop is CASSQSKNGTGGPGAAFF. The CDR3 DNA reads TGCGCCAGCAGTCAATCTAAAAACGGGACAGGGGGCCCGGGTGCTGCTTTCTTT.

The chain uses TRBV5-1 and TRBJ2-3; 9 bases agree with TRBD2. Unmatched junction bases numbered 15, after V lost 4 bases and J lost 6 bases. The length of the CDR3 is 17 residues. Germline CDR1 is SGHRS and CDR2 is YFSETQ. The CDR3 spells CASSPGRSSGTTDTQYF. CDR3 sequence (DNA): TGCGCCAGCAGCCCGGGGAGGTCTAGCGGGACCACCGATACGCAGTATTTT.

The rearrangement links TRBV19 to TRBJ2-3, with 8 bases aligning to TRBD2. Germline assignment: CDR1 LNHDA and CDR2 SQIVND (reference sequence). This CDR3 spans 15 amino acids. The J segment lost 6 bases and the V segment lost 3 bases, leaving 8 bases of the junction unmatched. CDR3 protein: CASSISGGGVDTQYF. In nucleotides, the CDR3 is TGTGCCAGTAGTATCTCCGGGGGGGGTGTGGATACGCAGTATTTT. Together with reference TRBV19 and TRBJ2-3, the CDR3 gives the full variable domain: DGGITQSPKYLFRKEGQNVTLSCEQNLNHDAMYWYRQDPGQGLRLIYYSQIVNDFQKGDIAEGYSVSREKKESFPLTVTSAQKNPTAFYLCASSISGGGVDTQYFGPGTRLTVL.

A few counts support this clone. The J gene is TRBJ1-1, the V gene TRBV18, with 8 bases fitting TRBD1. The CDR3 is made up of 15 amino acids. The trim removed 2 bases at V and 6 bases at J, leaving 8 bases unmatched. From germline, CDR1 is KGHSH and CDR2 LQKENI. The CDR3 sequence: CASSPSQGALSEAFF. The CDR3 DNA reads TGTGCCAGCTCACCATCTCAGGGGGCTCTCTCTGAAGCTTTCTTT. Combining the CDR3 with reference TRBV18 and TRBJ1-1 gives the whole variable domain NAGVMQNPRHLVRRRGQEARLRCSPMKGHSHVYWYRQLPEEGLKFMVYLQKENIIDESGMPKERFSAEFPKEGPSILRIQQVVRGDSAAYFCASSPSQGALSEAFFGQGTRLTVV.

The chain combines TRBV27 with TRBJ2-7; 8 nucleotides match TRBD1. The CDR3 totals 15 residues. CDR1 MNHEY and CDR2 SMNVEV come from the germline V gene (reference sequence). V shed 5 bases, J shed 4 bases, and the junction held 10 bases outside the gene matches. DNA for the CDR3: TGTGCCAGCAGTCTACGACAGGGGAATTTATACGAGCAGTACTTC. It encodes CASSLRQGNLYEQYF.

V usage is TRBV6-5 and J usage is TRBJ1-4; D is ambiguous. The CDR3 has 16 residues. V was pared by 1 base and J by 6 bases, with 15 bases between. Per germline, CDR1 MNHEY and CDR2 SVGAGI. The CDR3 DNA sequence: TGTGCCAGCAGTTACTGGCGATCAGGCGGCGATGAAAAACTGTTTTTT. Protein sequence: CASSYWRSGGDEKLFF.

This clone was recorded once. This rearrangement joins TRBV2 to TRBJ2-1, with 7 positions matching TRBD1. The germline CDR1 and CDR2 sequences are SNHLY and FYNNEI. This CDR3 spans 14 amino acids. After removal of 6 bases from V and 8 bases from J, the junction contained 10 bases not matched to a gene. The CDR3 DNA is TGTGCCAGCAGGAGGGGGCGGGCCGCGGATGAGCAGTTCTTC. Protein sequence: CASRRGRAADEQFF.

V is TRBV2 and J is TRBJ2-7; TRBD1 is a possible D gene (5 bases). Trimming stripped 1 base from V and 1 base from J, with 11 bases between. The germline V gene has CDR1 SNHLY and CDR2 FYNNEI. This CDR3 region has 15 residues. The CDR3 DNA sequence: TGTGCCAGCAGTGAAGTACAGGCCTTATCCTACGAGCAGTACTTC. Amino acid sequence: CASSEVQALSYEQYF.

V usage is TRBV19 and J usage is TRBJ2-3; either TRBD1 or TRBD2 may fit D (5 bases each). The ends were cut back, 10 bases at V and 8 bases at J, with 16 bases in the middle. Germline-derived CDR1 and CDR2 are LNHDA and SQIVND (reference sequence). The CDR3 extends over 12 amino acids. CDR3 DNA: TGTGCCACCGGGGACGATTTCACTACGCAGTATTTT. Translating gives CATGDDFTTQYF.

The rearrangement joins TRBV27 to TRBJ2-7; D might be TRBD2 (6 bases). The CDR3 totals 15 residues. Germline V lookup: CDR1 MNHEY, CDR2 SMNVEV (reference sequence). With 3 bases removed from V and 4 bases from J, the gap between germline ends came to 16 bases. CDR3 nucleotides: TGTGCCAGCAGTTTTACCGGGACTGGGACTTACGAGCAGTACTTC. Residues: CASSFTGTGTYEQYF.

This clone appeared once. The chain uses TRBV9 and TRBJ1-1; 7 bases map to TRBD1. The length of the CDR3 is 14 residues. Germline lookup yields CDR1 SGDLS and CDR2 YYNGEE. With V trimmed by 7 bases and J by 2 bases, 8 bases remained unmatched. For the CDR3, the DNA is TGTGCCAGCGGCCGGGACAGCTACAACACTGAAGCTTTCTTT. This gives the protein CASGRDSYNTEAFF.

The chain has TRBV30 and TRBJ1-2, with D possibly TRBD1 on 5 matching bases. The CDR3 length is 12 residues. V lost 0 bases and J 12 bases, leaving 14 bases between the germline ends. CDR1 and CDR2 from the germline V gene are GTSNPN and SVGIG (reference sequence). The CDR3 protein is CAWSVLETANTF. The CDR3 nucleotides read TGTGCCTGGAGTGTACTGGAGACAGCCAACACCTTC. The full variable domain, with the rest looked up from reference TRBV30 and TRBJ1-2, is SQTIHQWPATLVQPVGSPLSLECTVEGTSNPNLYWYRQAAGRGLQLLFYSVGIGQISSEVPQNLSASRPQDRQFILSSKKLLLSDSGFYLCAWSVLETANTFGSGTRLTVV.

The chain employs TRBV19 and TRBJ1-5; 9 nucleotides align to TRBD1. Germline V gene sequence: CDR1 LNHDA, CDR2 SQIVND (reference sequence). The CDR3 consists of 16 residues. V gave up 3 bases and J gave up 5 bases; unmatched junction bases: 8. As DNA, the CDR3 is TGTGCCAGTAGTATTGGCGACAGGGGGTTTCATCAGCCCCAGCATTTT. Its translation: CASSIGDRGFHQPQHF.